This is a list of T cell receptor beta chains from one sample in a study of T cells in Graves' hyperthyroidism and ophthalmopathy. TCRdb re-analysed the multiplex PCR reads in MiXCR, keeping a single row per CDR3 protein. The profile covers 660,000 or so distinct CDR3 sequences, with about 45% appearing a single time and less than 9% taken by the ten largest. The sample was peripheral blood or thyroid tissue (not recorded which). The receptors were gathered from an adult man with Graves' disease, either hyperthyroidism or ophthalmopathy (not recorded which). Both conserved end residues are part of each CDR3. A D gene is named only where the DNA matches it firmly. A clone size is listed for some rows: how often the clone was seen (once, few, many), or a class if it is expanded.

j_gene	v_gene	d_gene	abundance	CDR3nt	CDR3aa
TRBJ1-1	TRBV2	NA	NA	TGTGCCAGCACCCGAGGTTTTCTCGATACTGAAGCTTTCTTT	CASTRGFLDTEAFF
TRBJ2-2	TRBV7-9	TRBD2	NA	TGTGCCAGCAGCTTGGGGGCTAGCGGGAAGGGGGAGCTGTTTTTT	CASSLGASGKGELFF
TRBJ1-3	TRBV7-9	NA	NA	TGTGCCAGCAGCTCGGGACACGGAAACACCATATATTTT	CASSSGHGNTIYF
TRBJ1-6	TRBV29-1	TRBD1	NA	TGCAGTGAAGGCCACAGGGGGAGTTCACCCCTCCACTTT	CSEGHRGSSPLHF
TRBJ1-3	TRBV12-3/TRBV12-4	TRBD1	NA	TGTGCCAGTGACCGGGACAGATCACGAAACACCATATATTTT	CASDRDRSRNTIYF
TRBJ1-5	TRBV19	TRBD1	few	TGTGCCAGTAACCTGTGGGACAGCAGACAGCCCCAGCATTTT	CASNLWDSRQPQHF
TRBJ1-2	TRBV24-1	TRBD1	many	TGTGCCACCAGTGAAGGGGGCGCTGGGGGCTACACCTTC	CATSEGGAGGYTF
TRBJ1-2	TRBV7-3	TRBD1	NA	TGTGCCAGCAGCAGAGGACAGGGCAGCGATGGCTACACCTTC	CASSRGQGSDGYTF
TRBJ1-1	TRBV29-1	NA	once	TGCAGTTTTCAACGGGACACTGAAGCTTTCTTT	CSFQRDTEAFF
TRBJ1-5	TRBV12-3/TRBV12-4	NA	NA	TGTGCCACCAAGAAGAGGAACAATCAGCCCCAGCATTTT	CATKKRNNQPQHF
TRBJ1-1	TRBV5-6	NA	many	TGTGCCAGCAGCTTGGGTCCAGGGGAGAACACTGAAGCTTTCTTT	CASSLGPGENTEAFF
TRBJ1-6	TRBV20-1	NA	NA	TGCAGTGCCATGACGTCAGGAAATTCACCCCTCCACTTT	CSAMTSGNSPLHF
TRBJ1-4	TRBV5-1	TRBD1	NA	TGCGCCAGCAGCGCCAGGACAGGGCCCTCGTCGGTTGGTGAAAAACTGTTTTTT	CASSARTGPSSVGEKLFF
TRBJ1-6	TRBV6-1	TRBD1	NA	TGTGCCATCAGGGGCCCGGACAGGGGGCAAAATTCACCCCTCCACTTT	CAIRGPDRGQNSPLHF
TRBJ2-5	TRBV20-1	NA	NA	TGCAGTGCCCTCCGGGGTTTGCGAGAGACCCAGTACTTC	CSALRGLRETQYF
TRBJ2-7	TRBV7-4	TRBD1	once	TGTGCCAGCAGCCCGGGACAGGAGAGCTCCTACGAGCAGTACTTC	CASSPGQESSYEQYF
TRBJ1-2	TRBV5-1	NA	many	TGTGCCAGTAGTAGAGGTGGCTATGGCTACACCTTC	CASSRGGYGYTF
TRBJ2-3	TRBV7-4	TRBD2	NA	TGTGCCAGCAGCTTAGGGGTAGCGGGGTTCGGAGATACGCAGTATTTT	CASSLGVAGFGDTQYF
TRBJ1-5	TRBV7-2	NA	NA	TGTGCCAGCAGCTTATACAAATATCAGCCCCAGCATTTT	CASSLYKYQPQHF
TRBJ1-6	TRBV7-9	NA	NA	TGTGCCAGCAGTTACACCCCGAGCTCCTATAATTCACCCCTCCACTTT	CASSYTPSSYNSPLHF
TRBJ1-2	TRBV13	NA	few	TGTGCCAGCAGCCAGGACCGAATCGGATTCTATGGCTACACCTTC	CASSQDRIGFYGYTF
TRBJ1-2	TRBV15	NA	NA	TGTGCCACCAGCAGCCTGGGGCATGTCGCTAACTATGGCTACACCTTC	CATSSLGHVANYGYTF
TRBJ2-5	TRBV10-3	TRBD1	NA	TGTGCCATCAGTGCAGGACAGGGACTCTTTGGTGAGACCCAGTACTTC	CAISAGQGLFGETQYF
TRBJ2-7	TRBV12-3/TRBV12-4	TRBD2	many	TGTGCCAGCAGTCGGACTAGCGGCTACGAGCAGTACTTC	CASSRTSGYEQYF
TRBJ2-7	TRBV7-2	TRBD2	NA	TGTGCCAGCAGCCAAGTAGCGGGGGGTGTGGCCTACGAGCAGTACTTC	CASSQVAGGVAYEQYF
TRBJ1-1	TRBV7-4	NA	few	TGTGCCAGCAGCTTGTGGTATATGGTGGGTCCCGCTGAAGCTTTCTTT	CASSLWYMVGPAEAFF
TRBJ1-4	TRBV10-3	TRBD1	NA	TGTGCCAACCCAGAGTTGGACAGGGTTAATGAAAAACTGTTTTTT	CANPELDRVNEKLFF
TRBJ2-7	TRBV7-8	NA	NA	TGTGCCACGGGACTTGCATACGAGCAGTACTTC	CATGLAYEQYF
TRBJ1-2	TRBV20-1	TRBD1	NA	TGCAGTGCTAGCGGGACAGTGGATAACTATGGCTACACCTTC	CSASGTVDNYGYTF
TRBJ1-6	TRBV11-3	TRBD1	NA	TGTGCCAGCAACGACAGGGAAAATAATTCACCCCTCCACTTT	CASNDRENNSPLHF
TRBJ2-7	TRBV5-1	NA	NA	TGCGCCAGCAGCCACGGGATATCCTACGAGCAGTACTTC	CASSHGISYEQYF
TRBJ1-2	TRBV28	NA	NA	TGTGCCAGCAGTTTACCGGTGGTGGGCTACACCTTC	CASSLPVVGYTF
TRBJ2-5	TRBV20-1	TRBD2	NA	TGCAGTGCTGGACCCGGGGGGGAGACCCAGTACTTC	CSAGPGGETQYF
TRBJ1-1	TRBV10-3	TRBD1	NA	TGTGCCAGCAGTGACACAGGGGGTATGAACACTGAAGCTTTCTTT	CASSDTGGMNTEAFF
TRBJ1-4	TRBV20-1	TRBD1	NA	TGCAGTGCTAGAGCTCCCAGGGGGCAGGAAAAACTGTTTTTT	CSARAPRGQEKLFF
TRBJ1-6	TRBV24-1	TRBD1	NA	TGTGCCACCAGTGATGCCACCGGGACAGGGGCACCCCTCCACTTT	CATSDATGTGAPLHF
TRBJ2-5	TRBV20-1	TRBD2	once	TGCAGTGCGGGCCCGGGAGGCACTGAAGCTTTCCAAGAGACCCAGTACTTC	CSAGPGGTEAFQETQYF
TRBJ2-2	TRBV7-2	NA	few	TGTGCCAGCAGCTATGACTCTTACACCGGGGAGCTGTTTTTT	CASSYDSYTGELFF
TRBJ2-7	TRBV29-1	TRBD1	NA	TGCAGCTTGGAGGGGACAGGGGCCCACCACGAGCAGTACTTC	CSLEGTGAHHEQYF
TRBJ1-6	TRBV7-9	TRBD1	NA	TGTGCCAGCACCTCCTGGACAGGGGGCGATTCACCCCTCCACTTT	CASTSWTGGDSPLHF
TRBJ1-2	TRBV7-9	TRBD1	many	TGTGCCAGCAGCTTAGCCCCCCGGACAGGGGAAGGCTACACCTTC	CASSLAPRTGEGYTF
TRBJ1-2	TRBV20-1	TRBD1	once	TGCAGTGCTAGAGGTATACAGGGGGCCTCTGGCTACACCTTC	CSARGIQGASGYTF
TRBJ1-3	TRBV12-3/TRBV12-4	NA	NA	TGTGCCAGCGGCACACTCTCTGGAAACACCATATATTTT	CASGTLSGNTIYF
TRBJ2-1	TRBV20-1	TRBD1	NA	TGCAGTGCTACAGTGAATCAGGGGGCTAATGAGCAGTTCTTC	CSATVNQGANEQFF
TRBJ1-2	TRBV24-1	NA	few	TGTGCCACCAGTGATCCAGGGTCGGACTATGGCTACACCTTC	CATSDPGSDYGYTF
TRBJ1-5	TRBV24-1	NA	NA	TGTGCCACCAGTGGGAGGGGCAATCAGCCCCAGCATTTT	CATSGRGNQPQHF
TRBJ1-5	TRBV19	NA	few	TGTGCCAGTAGTAGCGCCGGGACCATCAATCAGCCCCAGCATTTT	CASSSAGTINQPQHF
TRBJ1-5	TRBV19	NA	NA	TGTGCTGGTACTAACAGGGCATGGGGTCAGCCCCAGCATTTT	CAGTNRAWGQPQHF
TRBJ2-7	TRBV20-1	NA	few	TGCAGTGCTAGGGGGCTTATACTCGGGAGCTACGAGCAGTACTTC	CSARGLILGSYEQYF
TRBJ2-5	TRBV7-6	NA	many	TGTGCCAGCAGCTCGAGGGGGGAGACCCAGTACTTC	CASSSRGETQYF
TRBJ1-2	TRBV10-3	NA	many	TGTGCCATCAGTGAGTCGACGGATAGCTATGGCTACACCTTC	CAISESTDSYGYTF
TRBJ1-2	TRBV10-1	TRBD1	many	TGCGCCAGCAGTGAGAGACAGGGTTATGGCTACACCTTC	CASSERQGYGYTF
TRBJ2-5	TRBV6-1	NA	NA	TGTGCCAGCAGTGCAGGGGATTTGGAGACCCAGTACTTC	CASSAGDLETQYF
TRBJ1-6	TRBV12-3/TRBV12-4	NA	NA	TGTGCCAGCAGGGACGGAAGTTTCTATAATTCACCCCTCCACTTT	CASRDGSFYNSPLHF
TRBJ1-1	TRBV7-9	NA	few	TGTGCCAGCAGCTTAGCAACAGAAGGCACTGAAGCTTTCTTT	CASSLATEGTEAFF
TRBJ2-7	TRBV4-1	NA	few	TGCGCCAGCAGCTACAGGGTCGCTGACGAGCAGTACTTC	CASSYRVADEQYF
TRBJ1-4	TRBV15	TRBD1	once	TGTGCCACCAGCAGTCGGGACAGGGAGGATGAAAAACTGTTTTTT	CATSSRDREDEKLFF
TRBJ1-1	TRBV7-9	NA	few	TGTGCCAGCAGCGGCGTAGACCCCCCGGACACTGAAGCTTTCTTT	CASSGVDPPDTEAFF
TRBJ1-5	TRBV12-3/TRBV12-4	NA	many	TGTGCCAGCAGTTTTGGGCAGGTTGGCGGTCAGCCCCAGCATTTT	CASSFGQVGGQPQHF